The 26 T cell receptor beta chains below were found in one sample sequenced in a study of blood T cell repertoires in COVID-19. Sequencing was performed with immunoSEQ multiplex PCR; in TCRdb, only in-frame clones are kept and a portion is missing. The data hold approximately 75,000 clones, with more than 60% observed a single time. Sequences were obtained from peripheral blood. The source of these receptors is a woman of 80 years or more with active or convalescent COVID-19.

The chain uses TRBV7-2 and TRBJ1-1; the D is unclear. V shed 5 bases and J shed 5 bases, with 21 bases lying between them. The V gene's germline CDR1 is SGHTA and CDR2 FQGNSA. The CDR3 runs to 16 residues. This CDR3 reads CASSIYIGGRRTEAFF. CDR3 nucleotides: TGTGCCAGCAGCATATACATAGGAGGTCGGAGGACTGAAGCTTTCTTT.

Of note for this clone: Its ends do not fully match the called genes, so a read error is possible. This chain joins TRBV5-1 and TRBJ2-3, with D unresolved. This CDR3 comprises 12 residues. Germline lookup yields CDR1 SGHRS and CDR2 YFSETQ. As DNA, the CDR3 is TGCGCCAGCAGCTTGGACCAATATACTCAGTATTTT. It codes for CASSLDQYTQYF.

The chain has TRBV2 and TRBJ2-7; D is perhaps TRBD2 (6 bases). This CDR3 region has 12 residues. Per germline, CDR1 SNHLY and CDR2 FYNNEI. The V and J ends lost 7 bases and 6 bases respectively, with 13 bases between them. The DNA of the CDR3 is TGTGCCAGCACCGAGGAGGGGAGCGAGCAGTACTTC. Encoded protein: CASTEEGSEQYF.

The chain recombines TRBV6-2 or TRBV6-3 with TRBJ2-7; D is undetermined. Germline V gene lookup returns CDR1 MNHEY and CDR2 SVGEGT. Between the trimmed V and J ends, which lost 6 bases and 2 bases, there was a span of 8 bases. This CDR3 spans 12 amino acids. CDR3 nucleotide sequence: TGTGCCAGCAGCCTACAGACCTACGAGCAGTACTTC. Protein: CASSLQTYEQYF.

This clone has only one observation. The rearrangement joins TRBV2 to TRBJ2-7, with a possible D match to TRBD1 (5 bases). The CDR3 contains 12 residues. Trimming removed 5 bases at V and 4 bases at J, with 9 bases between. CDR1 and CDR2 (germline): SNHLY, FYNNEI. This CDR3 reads CASSNQGYEQYF. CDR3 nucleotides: TGTGCCAGCAGTAATCAGGGTTACGAGCAGTACTTC.

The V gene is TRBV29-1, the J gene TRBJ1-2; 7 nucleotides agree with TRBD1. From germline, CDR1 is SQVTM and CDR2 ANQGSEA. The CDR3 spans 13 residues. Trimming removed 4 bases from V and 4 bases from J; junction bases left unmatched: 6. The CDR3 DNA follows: TGCAGCGTTGGACAGGGAATCGCCTATGGCTACACCTTC. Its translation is CSVGQGIAYGYTF.

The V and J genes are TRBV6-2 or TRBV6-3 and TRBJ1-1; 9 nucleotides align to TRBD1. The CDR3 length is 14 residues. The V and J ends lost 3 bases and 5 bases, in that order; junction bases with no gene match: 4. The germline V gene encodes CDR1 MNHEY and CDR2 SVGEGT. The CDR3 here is CASSYSTGGTEAFF. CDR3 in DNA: TGTGCCAGCAGTTATTCGACAGGGGGGACTGAAGCTTTCTTT.

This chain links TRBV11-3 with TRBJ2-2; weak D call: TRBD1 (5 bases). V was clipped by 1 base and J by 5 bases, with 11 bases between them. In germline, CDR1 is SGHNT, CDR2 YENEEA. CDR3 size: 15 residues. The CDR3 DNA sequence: TGTGCCAGCAGCTTAGGGGCAGGGTTGACCGGGGAGCTGTTTTTT. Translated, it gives CASSLGAGLTGELFF.

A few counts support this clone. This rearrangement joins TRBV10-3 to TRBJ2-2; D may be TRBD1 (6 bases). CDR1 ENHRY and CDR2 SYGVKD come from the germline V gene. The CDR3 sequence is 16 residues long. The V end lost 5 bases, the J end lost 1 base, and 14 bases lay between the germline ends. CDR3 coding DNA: TGTGCCATCAGTACAGGGACATCGCAGAACACCGGGGAGCTGTTTTTT. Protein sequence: CAISTGTSQNTGELFF.

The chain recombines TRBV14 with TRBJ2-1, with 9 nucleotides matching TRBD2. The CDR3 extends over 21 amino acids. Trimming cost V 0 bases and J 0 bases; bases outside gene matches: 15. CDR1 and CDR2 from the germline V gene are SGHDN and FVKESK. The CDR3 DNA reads TGTGCCAGCAGCCAAGATTGGGCAGCGGGGGGCCTACATAGCTCCTACAATGAGCAGTTCTTC. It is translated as CASSQDWAAGGLHSSYNEQFF.

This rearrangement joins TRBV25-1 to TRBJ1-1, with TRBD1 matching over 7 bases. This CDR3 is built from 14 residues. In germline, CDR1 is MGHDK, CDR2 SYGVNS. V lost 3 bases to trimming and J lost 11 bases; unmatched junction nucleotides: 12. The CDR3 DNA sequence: TGTGCCAGCAGTGAGACAAACAGGGGTGTGTATGCTTTCTTT. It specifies CASSETNRGVYAFF.

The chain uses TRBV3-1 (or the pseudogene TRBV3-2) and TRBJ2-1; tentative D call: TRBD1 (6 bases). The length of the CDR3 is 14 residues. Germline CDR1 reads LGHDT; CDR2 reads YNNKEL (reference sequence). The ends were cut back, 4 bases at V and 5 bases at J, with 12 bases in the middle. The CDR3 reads CASSRPGQDNEQFF. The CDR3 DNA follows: TGTGCCAGCAGCCGTCCGGGACAAGACAATGAGCAGTTCTTC.

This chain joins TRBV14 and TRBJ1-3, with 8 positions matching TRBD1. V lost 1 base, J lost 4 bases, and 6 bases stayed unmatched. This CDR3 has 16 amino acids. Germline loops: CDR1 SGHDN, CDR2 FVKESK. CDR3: CASSQGSGGTGNTIYF. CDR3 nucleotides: TGTGCCAGCAGCCAAGGGTCAGGGGGCACAGGAAACACCATATATTTT.

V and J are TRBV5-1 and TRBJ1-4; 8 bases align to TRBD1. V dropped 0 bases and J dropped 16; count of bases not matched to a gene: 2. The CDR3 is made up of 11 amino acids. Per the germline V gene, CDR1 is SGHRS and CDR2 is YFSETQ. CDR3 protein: CASSLGDRGFF. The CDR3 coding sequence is TGCGCCAGCAGCTTGGGTGACAGGGGGTTTTTT.

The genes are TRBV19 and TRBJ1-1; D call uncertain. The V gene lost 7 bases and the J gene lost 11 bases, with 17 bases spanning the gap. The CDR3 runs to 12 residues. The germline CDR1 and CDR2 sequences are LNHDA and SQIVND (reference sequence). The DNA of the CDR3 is TGTGCCAGTATCCCCTCGAGGAGGAGGGCTTTCTTT. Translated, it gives CASIPSRRRAFF.

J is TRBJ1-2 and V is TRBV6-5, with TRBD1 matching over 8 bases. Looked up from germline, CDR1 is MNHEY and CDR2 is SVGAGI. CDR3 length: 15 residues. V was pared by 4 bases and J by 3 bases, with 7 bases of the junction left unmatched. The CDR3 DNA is TGTGCCAGCAGTTCCGCCGGGACAGGAGACTATGGCTACACCTTC. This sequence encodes CASSSAGTGDYGYTF.

CDR3 sequence reads: CSADTSSTDTQYF. The CDR3 coding sequence is TGCAGCGCCGACACTTCTAGCACAGATACGCAGTATTTT. V and J are TRBV29-1 and TRBJ2-3; D is unresolved. CDR1 and CDR2 from the germline V gene are SQVTM and ANQGSEA. The length of the CDR3 is 13 residues. The V and J ends lost 7 bases and 0 bases respectively, with 11 bases between them.

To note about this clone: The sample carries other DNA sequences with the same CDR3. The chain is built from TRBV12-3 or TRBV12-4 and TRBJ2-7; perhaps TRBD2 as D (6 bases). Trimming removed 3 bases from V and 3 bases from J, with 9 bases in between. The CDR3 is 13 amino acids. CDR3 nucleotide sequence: TGTGCCAGCAGTTTGCGCGGGGACTACGAGCAGTACTTC. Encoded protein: CASSLRGDYEQYF.

CDR3 DNA: TGTGCCAGCAGTTCGCAGGGAGGGTCACCCCTCCACTTT. Translation: CASSSQGGSPLHF. This chain links TRBV27 with TRBJ1-6, with D perhaps TRBD1 (5 bases). Germline CDR1 MNHEY, CDR2 SMNVEV (reference sequence). Between the trimmed V and J ends, which lost 4 bases and 10 bases, there was a span of 11 bases. The CDR3 contains 13 residues.

CDR3 in DNA: TGTGCCAGCAGCCCCATAGCGGGCTCAAACACCGGGGAGCTGTTTTTT. Its protein product is CASSPIAGSNTGELFF. The rearrangement links TRBV7-3 to TRBJ2-2, with 7 bases matching TRBD2. The CDR3 is made up of 16 amino acids. The J segment lost 2 bases and the V segment lost 5 bases, leaving 8 bases of the junction unmatched. CDR1 SGHTA and CDR2 FQGTGA come from the germline V gene.

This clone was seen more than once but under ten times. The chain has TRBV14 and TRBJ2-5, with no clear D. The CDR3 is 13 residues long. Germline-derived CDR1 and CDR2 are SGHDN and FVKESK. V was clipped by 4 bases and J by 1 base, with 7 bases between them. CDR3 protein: CASSPELQETQYF. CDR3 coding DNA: TGTGCCAGCAGCCCCGAGCTCCAAGAGACCCAGTACTTC.

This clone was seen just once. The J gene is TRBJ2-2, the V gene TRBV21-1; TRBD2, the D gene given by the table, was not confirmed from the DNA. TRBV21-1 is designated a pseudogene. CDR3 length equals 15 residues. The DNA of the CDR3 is TGTGCCAGCATGTGGAGGACCGCGAACACCGGGGAGCTGTTTTTT. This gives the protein CASMWRTANTGELFF.

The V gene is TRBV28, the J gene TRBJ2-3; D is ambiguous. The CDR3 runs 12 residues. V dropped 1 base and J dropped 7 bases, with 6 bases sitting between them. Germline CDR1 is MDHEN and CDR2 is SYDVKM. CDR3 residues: CASSLFSNTQYF. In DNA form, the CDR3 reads TGTGCCAGCAGTTTATTCAGTAATACGCAGTATTTT.

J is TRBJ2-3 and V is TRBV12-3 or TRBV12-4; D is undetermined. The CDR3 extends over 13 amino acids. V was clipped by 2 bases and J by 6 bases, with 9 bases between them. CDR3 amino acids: CASSLQVPDTQYF. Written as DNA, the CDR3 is TGTGCCAGCAGTTTACAGGTTCCGGATACGCAGTATTTT.

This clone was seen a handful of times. This chain's CDR3 is CASSPVGGDEQFF. The CDR3 DNA reads TGCGCCAGCAGCCCCGTAGGGGGGGATGAGCAGTTCTTC. The rearrangement uses TRBV5-1 and TRBJ2-1; TRBD2 is a possible D gene (7 bases). V lost 4 bases to trimming and J lost 8 bases, with 13 bases between them. The germline V gene has CDR1 SGHRS and CDR2 YFSETQ. This CDR3 is built from 13 residues.

CDR3 nucleotides: TGTGCCACCAGCAGAGGGGGGGGCGCGGCCTACGAGCAGTACTTC. Translated: CATSRGGGAAYEQYF. This chain uses TRBV15 with TRBJ2-7, with a tentative D call TRBD2 (7 bases). This CDR3 is built from 15 residues. V was trimmed by 1 base and J by 2 bases, leaving 12 bases between them. Germline values: CDR1 LNHNV, CDR2 YYDKDF (reference sequence). The full variable domain, its missing parts supplied by reference TRBV15 and TRBJ2-7, is DAMVIQNPRYQVTQFGKPVTLSCSQTLNHNVMYWYQQKSSQAPKLLFHYYDKDFNNEADTPDNFQSRRPNTSFCFLDIRSPGLGDTAMYLCATSRGGGAAYEQYFGPGTRLTVT.